A single sample gave rise to the 11 T cell receptor beta chains below, sequenced in a study of tumor-infiltrating lymphocytes in oesophageal squamous cell carcinoma. TCRdb independently ran MiXCR on the PCR reads; one entry per CDR3 protein. This sample has 13,000 or so distinct CDR3 sequences; roughly 51% occur once, and the top ten carry about 12%. The sequenced material came from blood. Receptor source: a female donor with esophageal squamous cell carcinoma.

This clonotype turned up a few times. This may be a read error, as it is one base from a much larger clone. The chain combines TRBV19 with TRBJ2-4; 12 bases align to TRBD1. Gene TRBJ2-1 matches the end of the DNA better, so the J call may be wrong. Germline CDR1 is LNHDA and CDR2 is SQIVND (reference sequence). The CDR3 covers 13 residues. DNA for the CDR3: TGTGCCAGCCGGGACAGGGGGCGAGAGACCCAGTTCTTC. Its translation is CASRDRGRETQFF.

CDR3 bases: TGTGCCAGCAGTGGGTCTCGGACCAATGAGCAGTTCTTC. Its translation: CASSGSRTNEQFF. The J gene is TRBJ2-1, the V gene TRBV6-1; D not certain. CDR3 size: 13 residues. Trimming left V 4 bases short and J 6 bases short, with 10 bases between. Germline CDR1 reads MNHNS; CDR2 reads SASEGT.

The V gene is TRBV7-6, the J gene TRBJ2-2, with 8 bases identical to TRBD1. The CDR3 is 16 amino acids. CDR1 is SGHVS and CDR2 is FNYEAQ in the germline V gene. V lost 4 bases, J lost 2 bases, and 6 bases stayed unmatched. CDR3 sequence (DNA): TGTGCCAGCAGCTATACGGACAGGGCAAACACCGGGGAGCTGTTTTTT. Protein sequence: CASSYTDRANTGELFF.

This clonotype is labeled as medium-sized (0.01 to 0.1%). The chain couples TRBV6-1 to TRBJ1-3; D is uncertain. V dropped 6 bases and J dropped 2 bases, with 14 bases sitting between them. CDR1 and CDR2 from the germline V gene are MNHNS and SASEGT. The CDR3 length is 15 residues. The CDR3 reads CASSLYMSAGNTIYF. CDR3 DNA sequence: TGTGCCAGCAGCCTATACATGTCGGCTGGAAACACCATATATTTT.

This chain uses TRBV9 with TRBJ2-3; 8 nucleotides align to TRBD1. Unmatched junction bases numbered 5, after V lost 0 bases and J lost 5 bases. CDR1 and CDR2 (germline): SGDLS, YYNGEE. The CDR3 totals 15 residues. This CDR3 reads CASSVGQDRVDTQYF. CDR3 nucleotides: TGTGCCAGCAGCGTAGGTCAGGACAGGGTAGATACGCAGTATTTT.

This sequence joins TRBV6-1 and TRBJ2-7, with 8 nucleotides matching TRBD1. The end of the DNA is better explained by TRBJ1-2, so the J call may be wrong. Germline values: CDR1 MNHNS, CDR2 SASEGT. This CDR3 is 13 amino acids long. Here the CDR3 reads CASSARTGNGYTF. CDR3 bases: TGTGCCAGCAGTGCTCGGACAGGGAATGGCTACACCTTC.

This clonotype was observed at least ten times. The V gene is TRBV19, the J gene TRBJ2-1, with TRBD2 as a possible D gene (6 bases). The CDR3 spans 12 residues. V dropped 4 bases and J dropped 7 bases, with 8 bases sitting between them. Germline values: CDR1 LNHDA, CDR2 SQIVND (reference sequence). The CDR3 sequence: CASSTGRNEQFF. The CDR3 DNA is TGTGCCAGTAGTACAGGGAGGAATGAGCAGTTCTTC.

The V and J genes are TRBV7-2 and TRBJ2-6, with a tentative D call TRBD2 (5 bases). This CDR3 is built from 15 residues. Germline V lookup: CDR1 SGHTA, CDR2 FQGNSA. Between the trimmed V and J ends, which lost 6 bases and 2 bases, there was a span of 11 bases. The CDR3 reads CASSRSGAGANVLTF. Written as DNA, the CDR3 is TGTGCCAGCAGTCGCAGCGGAGCTGGGGCCAACGTCCTGACTTTC.

To note about this clonotype: No conserved phenylalanine or tryptophan is present at the end of the CDR3, so a read error is the likely explanation. It is unclear where the CDR3 begins or ends on the DNA, so no DNA is shown, and the CDR3 is as TCRdb lists it. The chain uses TRBV7-9 and TRBJ2-7; no check of the table's D call, TRBD1, against the DNA was made. The CDR3 region is 18 residues in length, termini included. Germline assignment: CDR1 SEHNR and CDR2 FQNEAQ (reference sequence). CDR3 residues: CASSWDRTSANYGYTFGS.

The chain is built from TRBV7-6 and TRBJ2-1, with 15 bases matching TRBD2. The CDR3 sequence is 17 residues long. V was pared by 1 base and J by 10 bases, with 8 bases of the junction left unmatched. CDR1 is SGHVS and CDR2 is FNYEAQ in the germline V gene. The CDR3 protein is CASSLGTSGRGTGEQFF. In DNA form, the CDR3 reads TGTGCCAGCAGCTTAGGGACTAGCGGGAGGGGGACAGGGGAGCAGTTCTTC.

There are a few counts of this clonotype. The chain joins TRBV7-8 to TRBJ2-1, with 8 bases that match TRBD1. In germline, CDR1 is SGHVS, CDR2 FQNEAQ. The CDR3 sequence is 15 residues long. V shed 5 bases and J 7 bases; nucleotides not matched to a gene: 10. The CDR3 sequence is CASSLIPGQANEQFF. The CDR3 bases are TGTGCCAGCAGCCTAATACCGGGACAGGCGAATGAGCAGTTCTTC.